Listed here are 32 T cell receptor beta chains from one sample, sequenced in a study of regulatory dendritic cells for organ transplantation. Sorted subsets were CFSE-labeled and cultured four to five days with allogeneic dendritic cells. The protocol was immunoSEQ multiplex PCR, while the TCRdb copy is restricted to in-frame clones and leaves out a portion. The sample includes 20,000 to 25,000 clones, 80% to 90% of them seen just once. Which antigens these TCRs recognize remains unknown. The sequenced sample consisted of naive CD4+ T cells from blood cultured with regulatory dendritic cells. The sample's subset: CD45RA+ naive T cells. These receptors all stem from a human donor in good health.

The chain couples TRBV29-1 to TRBJ2-3; 8 bases are a match to TRBD2. Per germline, CDR1 SQVTM and CDR2 ANQGSEA. V was pared by 7 bases and J by 4 bases, with 10 bases of the junction left unmatched. This CDR3 spans 14 amino acids. CDR3 residues: CSGTGTSGADTQYF. In DNA form, the CDR3 reads TGCAGCGGAACCGGGACTAGTGGCGCAGATACGCAGTATTTT.

This chain uses TRBV7-6 with TRBJ1-1; possible D gene TRBD1, 6 bases. The CDR3 runs 12 residues. CDR1 is SGHVS, CDR2 FNYEAQ, per germline. Trimming pared 8 bases from V and 7 bases from J, leaving 14 bases between. DNA for the CDR3: TGTGCCAGCGGCTCACAGGGCGGTGAAGCTTTCTTT. It translates to CASGSQGGEAFF.

This clone was seen only a few times. This chain joins TRBV12-5 and TRBJ1-5; TRBD1 agrees at 7 bases. This CDR3 spans 14 amino acids. The germline V gene encodes CDR1 LGHNT and CDR2 FRNRAP. After removal of 6 bases from V and 3 bases from J, the junction contained 5 bases not matched to a gene. CDR3 DNA: TGTGCTAGTGGGGCCGACAGGGACAATCAGCCCCAGCATTTT. This translates into CASGADRDNQPQHF.

J is TRBJ2-7 and V is TRBV10-3; 8 nucleotides agree with TRBD1. The J segment lost 1 base and the V segment lost 4 bases, leaving 3 bases of the junction unmatched. Germline assignment: CDR1 ENHRY and CDR2 SYGVKD. The CDR3 contains 14 residues. The CDR3 DNA follows: TGTGCCATCAGTGGGACAGGGACTTCCTACGAGCAGTACTTC. It is translated as CAISGTGTSYEQYF.

V usage is TRBV7-6 and J usage is TRBJ2-3; TRBD1 agrees at 11 bases. The CDR3 runs 17 residues. V was clipped by 1 base and J by 1 base; unmatched bases: 4. Germline V CDR1 and CDR2: SGHVS, FNYEAQ. The CDR3 is CASSLGTGGHRTDTQYF. CDR3 DNA sequence: TGTGCCAGCAGCTTAGGGACAGGGGGCCACCGCACAGATACGCAGTATTTT.

For this clone: Relative to the germline gene, one junction end is altered; a read error may explain this. The chain employs TRBV27 and TRBJ2-5; 7 nucleotides agree with TRBD1. From germline, CDR1 is MNHEY and CDR2 SMNVEV (reference sequence). This CDR3 contains 14 residues. In nucleotides, the CDR3 is TGTGCCAGCAGTCCCGGGACAGCCCAAGGGACCCAGTACTTC. This translates into CASSPGTAQGTQYF.

V is TRBV28 and J is TRBJ1-1; a possible D gene is TRBD1 (5 bases). V was cut by 7 bases and J by 5 bases, with 14 bases left in between. The CDR3 contains 13 residues. The germline V gene encodes CDR1 MDHEN and CDR2 SYDVKM. CDR3 DNA sequence: TGTGCCAGCAATGTTCAGGGTGGGACTGAAGCTTTCTTT. The encoded protein is CASNVQGGTEAFF. The full variable domain, completed using reference TRBV28 and TRBJ1-1, is DVKVTQSSRYLVKRTGEKVFLECVQDMDHENMFWYRQDPGLGLRLIYFSYDVKMKEKGDIPEGYSVSREKKERFSLILESASTNQTSMYLCASNVQGGTEAFFGQGTRLTVV.

This rearrangement joins TRBV11-2 to TRBJ2-1; 11 nucleotides align to TRBD2. Losses at the gene ends were 6 bases for V and 5 bases for J; bases not matched to a gene: 15. Germline V gene sequence: CDR1 SGHAT, CDR2 FQNNGV. This CDR3 contains 18 residues. The CDR3 here is CASRSLAGGPSRDNEQFF. Written as DNA, the CDR3 is TGTGCCAGCAGATCATTAGCGGGAGGGCCATCTCGGGACAATGAGCAGTTCTTC.

This rearrangement joins TRBV2 to TRBJ2-5; tentative D call: TRBD1 (6 bases). The V end lost 5 bases, the J end lost 4 bases, and 17 bases lay between the germline ends. CDR1 is SNHLY, CDR2 FYNNEI, per germline. The CDR3 length is 15 residues. As DNA, the CDR3 is TGTGCCAGCAGTCAACAGGGTTTCGGTGGAGAGACCCAGTACTTC. This codes for CASSQQGFGGETQYF.

The J gene is TRBJ2-1, the V gene TRBV5-4; 12 nucleotides line up with TRBD2. This CDR3 has 17 amino acids. Germline V gives CDR1 SGHNT, CDR2 YYREEE (reference sequence). Trimming removed 0 bases from V and 7 bases from J; junction bases left unmatched: 8. CDR3: CASSLVASGRAGNEQFF. CDR3 nucleotide sequence: TGTGCCAGCAGCTTGGTGGCTAGCGGGAGGGCCGGGAATGAGCAGTTCTTC.

The chain recombines TRBV4-2 with TRBJ2-2; possibly TRBD1 for D (6 bases). Trimming removed 4 bases from V and 2 bases from J, with 8 bases in between. This CDR3 spans 14 amino acids. From germline, CDR1 is LGHNA and CDR2 YNFKEQ. CDR3 nucleotide sequence: TGTGCCAGCAGCCGGACAGAAAACACCGGGGAGCTGTTTTTT. Its protein product is CASSRTENTGELFF.

J is TRBJ1-2 and V is TRBV4-2; D is uncertain. V was clipped by 1 base and J by 9 bases, with 18 bases between them. Germline CDR1 LGHNA, CDR2 YNFKEQ. The CDR3 is 15 amino acids. The CDR3 spells CASSQVSPRGFRYTF. The CDR3 bases are TGTGCCAGCAGCCAAGTCAGTCCTCGGGGATTCCGCTACACCTTC.

The rearrangement joins TRBV4-2 to TRBJ2-1, with 14 positions matching TRBD2. V shed 4 bases, J shed 6 bases, and the junction held 2 bases outside the gene matches. The CDR3 is made up of 15 amino acids. Looked up from germline, CDR1 is LGHNA and CDR2 is YNFKEQ. CDR3 sequence reads: CASSLGLAGANEQFF. The CDR3 DNA sequence: TGTGCCAGCAGCCTGGGACTAGCGGGGGCCAATGAGCAGTTCTTC.

The chain links TRBV6-1 to TRBJ1-2, with D possibly TRBD1 on 5 matching bases. The CDR3 covers 15 residues. The germline V gene encodes CDR1 MNHNS and CDR2 SASEGT. Trimming stripped 1 base from V and 3 bases from J, with 12 bases between. The CDR3 loop is CASSEEGVSYYGYTF. The CDR3, as DNA: TGTGCCAGCAGTGAAGAAGGGGTCTCTTACTATGGCTACACCTTC.

This chain uses TRBV9 with TRBJ1-1, with D possibly being TRBD1 (5 bases). Germline values: CDR1 SGDLS, CDR2 YYNGEE. CDR3 size: 16 residues. Trimming took off 0 bases at V and 5 bases at J, with 17 bases between the two ends. For the CDR3, the DNA is TGTGCCAGCAGCGTAGATGTGGGAGGGGCGAGGACTGAAGCTTTCTTT. This codes for CASSVDVGGARTEAFF.

The rearrangement links TRBV18 to TRBJ1-5; 8 nucleotides match TRBD1. CDR1 is KGHSH, CDR2 LQKENI, per germline. The length of the CDR3 is 16 residues. J lost 4 bases, V lost 3 bases, and 8 bases had no gene match. The CDR3 reads CASSPGQGRENQPQHF. CDR3 nucleotide sequence: TGTGCCAGCTCACCCGGACAGGGTCGGGAGAATCAGCCCCAGCATTTT.

The DNA for the CDR3 is TGTGCCAGCAGCTGGCCGGGACTAGCGGGACCGAACGAGCAGTACTTC. This translates into CASSWPGLAGPNEQYF. The genes are TRBV13 and TRBJ2-7, with 13 bases identical to TRBD2. This CDR3 contains 16 residues. The V gene's germline CDR1 is PRHDT and CDR2 FYEKMQ (reference sequence). V shed 4 bases and J 5 bases; nucleotides not matched to a gene: 8.

This chain joins TRBV6-1 and TRBJ2-2; TRBD2 aligns across 11 bases. The CDR3 runs 18 residues. Germline V gene lookup returns CDR1 MNHNS and CDR2 SASEGT. The V and J ends lost 2 bases and 2 bases, in that order; junction bases with no gene match: 7. CDR3 in amino acids: CASSERTSGYINTGELFF. In DNA, the CDR3 is TGTGCCAGCAGTGAAAGGACTAGCGGGTATATAAACACCGGGGAGCTGTTTTTT.

The chain links TRBV5-1 to TRBJ2-5; 7 bases fit TRBD1. The CDR3 covers 14 residues. Germline CDR1 reads SGHRS; CDR2 reads YFSETQ. The J segment lost 3 bases and the V segment lost 3 bases, leaving 5 bases of the junction unmatched. CDR3 bases: TGCGCCAGCAGCTGGGGGACAGATAAAGAGACCCAGTACTTC. Its translation: CASSWGTDKETQYF.

The V gene is TRBV28, the J gene TRBJ2-7; D is unclear. V lost 10 bases to trimming and J lost 0 bases, with 19 bases between them. The germline V gene encodes CDR1 MDHEN and CDR2 SYDVKM. The CDR3 totals 15 residues. CDR3 DNA: TGTGCCACCGCTCCCGGTGAAGAAAGCTCCTACGAGCAGTACTTC. Its translation is CATAPGEESSYEQYF.

The chain joins TRBV30 to TRBJ1-1, with 7 nucleotides matching TRBD1. CDR1 and CDR2 (germline): GTSNPN, SVGIG (reference sequence). CDR3 length: 14 residues. Trimming took 0 bases from V and 5 from J; bases not matched to a gene: 6. As DNA, the CDR3 is TGTGCCTGGAGTGTAGGGGGCCTGGGGACTGAAGCTTTCTTT. Translating gives CAWSVGGLGTEAFF.

V usage is TRBV28 and J usage is TRBJ2-2, with 8 bases that match TRBD2. V dropped 7 bases and J dropped 4; count of bases not matched to a gene: 5. CDR3 length: 14 amino acids. Germline V gene lookup returns CDR1 MDHEN and CDR2 SYDVKM. In DNA form, the CDR3 reads TGTGCCAGCATAAGAAGCGGGAGCACCGGGGAGCTGTTTTTT. It is translated as CASIRSGSTGELFF.

The V gene is TRBV7-2, the J gene TRBJ1-1, with D uncertain. Per the germline V gene, CDR1 is SGHTA and CDR2 is FQGNSA. Trimming left V 5 bases short and J 1 base short, with 8 bases between. The CDR3 spans 13 residues. The CDR3 here is CASSVGENTEAFF. CDR3 DNA: TGTGCCAGCAGCGTGGGAGAGAACACTGAAGCTTTCTTT.

The chain's CDR3 is CASSHPRTGFNEQYF. CDR3 bases: TGTGCCAGCAGTCACCCCCGGACAGGGTTCAACGAGCAGTACTTC. The chain couples TRBV27 to TRBJ2-7; TRBD1 aligns across 8 bases. CDR3 size: 15 residues. Germline CDR1 MNHEY, CDR2 SMNVEV (reference sequence). Losses at the gene ends were 5 bases for V and 5 bases for J; bases not matched to a gene: 11.

The DNA of the CDR3 is TGCAGCGTTGGCCAGGTCCTGAACACTGAAGCTTTCTTT. It encodes CSVGQVLNTEAFF. The V gene is TRBV29-1, the J gene TRBJ1-1; D is ambiguous. This CDR3 has 13 amino acids. Looked up from germline, CDR1 is SQVTM and CDR2 is ANQGSEA. Trimming stripped 4 bases from V and 0 bases from J, with 9 bases between.

This CDR3 reads CASSSVSAGTEAFF. The CDR3 region has the DNA TGTGCCAGCAGCTCAGTATCCGCAGGGACTGAAGCTTTCTTT. This rearrangement joins TRBV5-5 to TRBJ1-1; TRBD1 is a possible D gene (5 bases). Germline CDR1 SGHKS, CDR2 YYEKEE (reference sequence). Trimming took 3 bases from V and 5 from J, leaving 14 bases between them. The CDR3 runs 14 residues.

The rearrangement joins TRBV18 to TRBJ1-3; D gene ambiguous. V was trimmed by 2 bases and J by 0 bases, leaving 5 bases between them. Germline V gene data show CDR1 as KGHSH and CDR2 as LQKENI. The CDR3 sequence is 14 residues long. The CDR3 here is CASSPGNSGNTIYF. The CDR3 DNA sequence: TGTGCCAGCTCACCAGGGAACTCTGGAAACACCATATATTTT.

The rearrangement joins TRBV4-1 to TRBJ1-2; TRBD1 agrees at 9 bases. V lost 3 bases, J lost 7 bases, and 12 bases stayed unmatched. CDR3 length: 16 amino acids. Germline V lookup: CDR1 MGHRA, CDR2 YSYEKL. Written as DNA, the CDR3 is TGCGCCAGCAGCCAGTTGGGACAGGGCCGGGGTTCTGGCTACACCTTC. As protein: CASSQLGQGRGSGYTF.

The chain recombines TRBV7-2 with TRBJ2-1, with 10 bases matching TRBD2. Per germline, CDR1 SGHTA and CDR2 FQGNSA. The length of the CDR3 is 15 residues. After removal of 5 bases from V and 7 bases from J, the junction contained 8 bases not matched to a gene. The CDR3 nucleotides are TGTGCCAGCAGCCCGAGCGGGGGGGCCGCGAATGAGCAGTTCTTC. Translated: CASSPSGGAANEQFF.

The chain combines TRBV19 with TRBJ1-6; the D gene is possibly TRBD1 (5 bases). CDR3 length: 13 amino acids. Deletions cut 3 bases from V and 10 bases from J, with 10 bases between. Germline V CDR1 and CDR2: LNHDA, SQIVND (reference sequence). CDR3 nucleotide sequence: TGTGCCAGTAGTATTGAGACAGACTCACCCCTCCACTTT. Translation: CASSIETDSPLHF.

V usage is TRBV11-3 and J usage is TRBJ2-2, with 12 positions matching TRBD2. Per the germline V gene, CDR1 is SGHNT and CDR2 is YENEEA. This CDR3 spans 17 amino acids. V shed 5 bases, J shed 3 bases, and the junction held 7 bases outside the gene matches. DNA of the CDR3: TGTGCCAGCAGCCGCATGCTAGCGGGGGGGCACACCGGGGAGCTGTTTTTT. It encodes CASSRMLAGGHTGELFF.

The V and J genes are TRBV18 and TRBJ1-4, with D perhaps TRBD1 (5 bases). This CDR3 comprises 14 residues. Germline CDR1 reads KGHSH; CDR2 reads LQKENI. Between the trimmed V and J ends, which lost 5 bases and 5 bases, there was a span of 12 bases. The CDR3 DNA is TGTGCCAGCTCAGGTCCGGGACTGAATGAAAAACTGTTTTTT. Protein sequence: CASSGPGLNEKLFF.